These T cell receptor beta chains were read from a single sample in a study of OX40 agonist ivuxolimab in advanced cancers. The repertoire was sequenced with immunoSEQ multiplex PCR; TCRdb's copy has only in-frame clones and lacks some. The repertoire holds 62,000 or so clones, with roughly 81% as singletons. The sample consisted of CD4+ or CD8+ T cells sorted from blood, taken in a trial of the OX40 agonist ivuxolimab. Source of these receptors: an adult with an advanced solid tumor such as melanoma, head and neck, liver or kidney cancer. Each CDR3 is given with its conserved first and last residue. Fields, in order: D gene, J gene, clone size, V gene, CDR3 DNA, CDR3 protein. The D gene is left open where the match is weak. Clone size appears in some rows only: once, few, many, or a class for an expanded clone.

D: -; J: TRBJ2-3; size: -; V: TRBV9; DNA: TGTGCCAGCAGCGGCGGGGTATTAAGCACAGATACGCAGTATTTT; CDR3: CASSGGVLSTDTQYF
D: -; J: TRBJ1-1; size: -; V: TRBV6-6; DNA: TGTGCCATTACCAGGGAGGACACTGAAGCTTTCTTT; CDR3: CAITREDTEAFF
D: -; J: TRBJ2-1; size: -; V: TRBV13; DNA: TGTGCCAGCAGCTTATATCCCTCTGGAAGATCCTACAATGAGCAGTTCTTC; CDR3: CASSLYPSGRSYNEQFF
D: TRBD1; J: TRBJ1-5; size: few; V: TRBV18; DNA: TGTGCCAGCTCACCAGACAGGGCGGACAGCAATCAGCCCCAGCATTTT; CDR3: CASSPDRADSNQPQHF
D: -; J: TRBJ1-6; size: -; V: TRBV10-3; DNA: TGTGCCATCAGTGGCGCGGGCGAGGCAAGCTCACCCCTCCACTTT; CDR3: CAISGAGEASSPLHF
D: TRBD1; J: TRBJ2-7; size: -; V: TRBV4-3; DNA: TGCGCCAGCAGCCAAGAAGGACAGGGGGGCTACGAGCAGTACTTC; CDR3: CASSQEGQGGYEQYF
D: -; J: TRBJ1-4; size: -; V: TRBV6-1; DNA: TGTGCCAGCAGACAGGGTAATGAAAAACTGTTTTTT; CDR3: CASRQGNEKLFF
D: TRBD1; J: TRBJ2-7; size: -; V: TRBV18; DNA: TGTGCCGGAGGGGTAGGGACAGGGTCACACGAGCAGTACTTC; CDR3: CAGGVGTGSHEQYF
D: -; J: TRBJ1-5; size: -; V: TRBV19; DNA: TGTGCCATCCACCCGGGCCCTGGGAGCAATCAGCCCCAGCATTTT; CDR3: CAIHPGPGSNQPQHF
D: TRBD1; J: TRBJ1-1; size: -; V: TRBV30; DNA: TGTGCCGGGCCAGGGACAGCGGATACTGAAGCTTTCTTT; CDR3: CAGPGTADTEAFF
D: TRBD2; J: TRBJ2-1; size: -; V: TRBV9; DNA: TGTGCCAGCAGCGAGCCCCACTCAGCGGGAGCGAACAATGAGCAGTTCTTC; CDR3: CASSEPHSAGANNEQFF
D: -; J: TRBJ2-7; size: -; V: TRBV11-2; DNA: TGTGCCAGCAGCTTAGGTCCCGACATCTCCTACGAGCAGTACTTC; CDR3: CASSLGPDISYEQYF
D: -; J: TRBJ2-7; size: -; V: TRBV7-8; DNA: TGTGCCAGCAGCTCCAGAGCCTACGAGCAGTACTTC; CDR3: CASSSRAYEQYF
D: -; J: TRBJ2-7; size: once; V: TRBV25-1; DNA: TGTGCCAGCCGCCAAGGCGGGTTCGCGAGCGAGCAGTACTTC; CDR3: CASRQGGFASEQYF
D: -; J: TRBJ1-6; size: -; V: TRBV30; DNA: TGTGCCTGGAGTACAGAGGGGACTCTTCAACGGGCCTCACCCCTCCACTTT; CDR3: CAWSTEGTLQRASPLHF
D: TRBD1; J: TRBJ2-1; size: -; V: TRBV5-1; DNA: TGCGCCAGCAGCCTTGGACAGGGGGCAAAGGGTGAGCAGTTCTTC; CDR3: CASSLGQGAKGEQFF
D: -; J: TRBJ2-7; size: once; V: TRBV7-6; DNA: TGTGCCAGCAGCCCTGGGGAATCCTACGAGCAGTACTTC; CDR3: CASSPGESYEQYF
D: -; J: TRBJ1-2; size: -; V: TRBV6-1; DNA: TGTGCCAGCACAAGTTCGGGGCCCTATGGCTACACCTTC; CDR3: CASTSSGPYGYTF
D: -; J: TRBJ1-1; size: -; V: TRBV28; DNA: TGTGCCAGCAGTTTTCAGGGGACGGGTGAAGCTTTCTTT; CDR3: CASSFQGTGEAFF
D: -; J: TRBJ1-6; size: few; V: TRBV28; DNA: TGTGCCAGCAGACCCCCGGACCTAAATTCACCCCTCCACTTT; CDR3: CASRPPDLNSPLHF
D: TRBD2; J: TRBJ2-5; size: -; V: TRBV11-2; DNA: TGTGCCAGCAGCTTCGTTACGCCTAGCGGGAGGGCAGAGACCCAGTACTTC; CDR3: CASSFVTPSGRAETQYF
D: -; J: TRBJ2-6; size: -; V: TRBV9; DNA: TGTGCCAGCAGCGTAGTGGGCTCTGGGGCCAACGTCCTGACTTTC; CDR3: CASSVVGSGANVLTF
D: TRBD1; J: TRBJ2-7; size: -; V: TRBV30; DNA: TGTGCCTGGAGTGGGACTCACGGGACAGGAGGCATCTCCTACGAGCAGTACTTC; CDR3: CAWSGTHGTGGISYEQYF
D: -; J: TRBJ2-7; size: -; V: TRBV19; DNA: TGTGCCAGTAGTCCGCGCCACGCAGAGGGAGGGGGCGAGCAGTACTTC; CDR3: CASSPRHAEGGGEQYF
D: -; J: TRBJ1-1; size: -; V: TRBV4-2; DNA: TGTGCCAGCAGCCAAGAGGGAGGGCGCGGGAACACTGAAGCTTTCTTT; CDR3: CASSQEGGRGNTEAFF
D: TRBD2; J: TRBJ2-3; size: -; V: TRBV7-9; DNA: TGTGCCAGCAGGAGGGGACTAGCGGGAGGTGGAGATACGCAGTATTTT; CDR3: CASRRGLAGGGDTQYF
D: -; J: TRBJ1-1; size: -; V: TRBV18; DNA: TGTGCCAGCTCACCATCCGGCGGGAACACTGAAGCTTTCTTT; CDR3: CASSPSGGNTEAFF
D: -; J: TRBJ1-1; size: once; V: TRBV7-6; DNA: TGTGCCAGCAGCTTCCGGAGTCAGGGGTACACTGAAGCTTTCTTT; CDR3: CASSFRSQGYTEAFF
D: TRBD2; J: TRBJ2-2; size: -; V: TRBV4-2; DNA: TGTGCCAGCAGCCAAGGTCTGGCTAGCGGACACACCGGGGAGCTGTTTTTT; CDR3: CASSQGLASGHTGELFF
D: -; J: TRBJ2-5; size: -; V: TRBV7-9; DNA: TGTGCCAGCAGCTTTGACAGAGGGACCCAGTACTTC; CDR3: CASSFDRGTQYF
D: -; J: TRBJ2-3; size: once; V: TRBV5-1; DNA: TGCGCCAGCAGCTCTACAGGGTTAGATACGCAGTATTTT; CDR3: CASSSTGLDTQYF
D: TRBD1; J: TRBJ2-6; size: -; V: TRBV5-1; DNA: TGCGCCAGCAGCGTACAGGGGCAAGGCGGGGCCAACGTCCTGACTTTC; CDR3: CASSVQGQGGANVLTF
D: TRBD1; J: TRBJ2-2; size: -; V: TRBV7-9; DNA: TGTGCCAGCAGCGAATTGACAGGGTACACCGGGGAGCTGTTTTTT; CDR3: CASSELTGYTGELFF
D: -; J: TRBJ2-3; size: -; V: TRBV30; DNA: TGTGCCTGGAGTGTACTAGAGGCAGGGAGATTCACAGATACGCAGTATTTT; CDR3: CAWSVLEAGRFTDTQYF
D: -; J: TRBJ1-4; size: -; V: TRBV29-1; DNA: TGCAGCGTCCTGGCGCAAGGGGGTTCTAATGAAAAACTGTTTTTT; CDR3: CSVLAQGGSNEKLFF
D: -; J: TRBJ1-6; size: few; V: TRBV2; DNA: TGTGCCAGCAGTGCCTGGGTCTCCGGCGGTAATTCACCCCTCCACTTT; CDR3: CASSAWVSGGNSPLHF
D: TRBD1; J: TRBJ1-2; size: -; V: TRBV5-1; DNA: TGCGCCAGCAGCTTGGGACAGGGAAAGGAGATTAACTATGGCTACACCTTC; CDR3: CASSLGQGKEINYGYTF
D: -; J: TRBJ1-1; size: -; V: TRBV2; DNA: TGTGCCAGCAGGATTCCCGGGACGGTGAACACTGAAGCTTTCTTT; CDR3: CASRIPGTVNTEAFF
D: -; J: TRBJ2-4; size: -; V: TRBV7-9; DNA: TGTGCCAGCAGCCTCACAGGGACTGCAAACATTCAGTACTTC; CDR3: CASSLTGTANIQYF
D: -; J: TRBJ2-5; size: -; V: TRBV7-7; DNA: TGTGCTAGCAGCTTAGATGTGGAAGAGACCCAGTACTTC; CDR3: CASSLDVEETQYF
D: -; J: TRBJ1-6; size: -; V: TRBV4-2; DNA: TGTGCCAGCAGCCCACTTAATAGTGTAGGCGGGAGCTCCTATAATTCACCCCTCCACTTT; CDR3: CASSPLNSVGGSSYNSPLHF
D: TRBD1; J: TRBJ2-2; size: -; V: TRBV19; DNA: TGTGCCAGTACTAAGGACAGGTCACTATCGAGGGCCGGGGAGCTGTTTTTT; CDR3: CASTKDRSLSRAGELFF
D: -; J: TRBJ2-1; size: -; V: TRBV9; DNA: TGTGCCAGCAGCCAACCTAGGGGCAATGAGCAGTTCTTC; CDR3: CASSQPRGNEQFF
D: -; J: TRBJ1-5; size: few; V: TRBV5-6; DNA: TGTGCCAGCAGCTTGAAGGGTATCAGTCAGCCCCAGCATTTT; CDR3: CASSLKGISQPQHF
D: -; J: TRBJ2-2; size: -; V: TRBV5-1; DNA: TGCGCCAGCAGCTTGGCTGGATTGGGCCGCGGGGAGCTGTTTTTT; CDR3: CASSLAGLGRGELFF
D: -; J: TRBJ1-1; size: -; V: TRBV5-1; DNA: TGCGCCAGCAGCCCACAGGGATCCACTGAAGCTTTCTTT; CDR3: CASSPQGSTEAFF
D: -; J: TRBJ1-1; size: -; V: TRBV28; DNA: TGTGCCAGCAGACGGGACACCATGAACACTGAAGCTTTCTTT; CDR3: CASRRDTMNTEAFF
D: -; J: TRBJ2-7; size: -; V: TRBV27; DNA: TGTGCCAGCAGTTTATCCTGGCGGAACTCCTACGAGCAGTACTTC; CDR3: CASSLSWRNSYEQYF
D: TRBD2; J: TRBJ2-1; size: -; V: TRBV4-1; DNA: TGCGCCAGCAGCCCAAGGACTAGCGCCCACAATGAGCAGTTCTTC; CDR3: CASSPRTSAHNEQFF
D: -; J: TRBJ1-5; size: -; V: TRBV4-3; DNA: TGCGCCAGCAGCCATGTCTGGGAGGGCCAGCCCCAGCATTTT; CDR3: CASSHVWEGQPQHF